Listed here are 5 T cell receptor beta chains from one sample, sequenced in a study of shared clonotypes between healthy human individuals. TCRdb's copy holds only in-frame clones and misses some; the assay was immunoSEQ multiplex PCR. The data show hundreds of thousands of clones, 55% to 75% seen once. Sequencing was done on a sample of memory CD4+ T cells sorted from blood. Regarding subset: CD45RA-negative fraction. The receptor set was obtained from a woman younger than 45 in good health.

This chain joins TRBV7-2 and TRBJ2-7, with TRBD2 matching over 12 bases. The CDR3 is made up of 16 amino acids. Losses at the gene ends were 2 bases for V and 5 bases for J; bases not matched to a gene: 7. CDR1 is SGHTA and CDR2 is FQGNSA in the germline V gene. CDR3 nucleotide sequence: TGTGCCAGCAGCTTATGGCTAGCGGGAGGGACGAACGAGCAGTACTTC. As protein: CASSLWLAGGTNEQYF.

The genes are TRBV23-1 and TRBJ2-7; the match to TRBD1 covers 7 bases. TRBV23-1 is an ORF; its function is uncertain. The ends lost 4 bases at V and 2 bases at J; junction bases unmatched: 14. CDR3 length equals 17 residues. In nucleotides, the CDR3 is TGCGCCAGCAGTCTGGAGGCCAAACAGGGGACCACCTACGAGCAGTACTTC. Translation: CASSLEAKQGTTYEQYF.

The chain combines TRBV28 with TRBJ2-5, with D perhaps matching TRBD1 (6 bases). The CDR3 is made up of 16 amino acids. V was cut by 4 bases and J by 1 base, with 16 bases left in between. Germline lookup yields CDR1 MDHEN and CDR2 SYDVKM. DNA for the CDR3: TGTGCCAGCAGTTCCACTCCAGGACAGTCCCAAGAGACCCAGTACTTC. As protein: CASSSTPGQSQETQYF.

This clone was seen a few times. The chain couples TRBV27 to TRBJ1-5; possibly TRBD1 for D (6 bases). Per germline, CDR1 MNHEY and CDR2 SMNVEV (reference sequence). CDR3 length: 18 residues. Trimming removed 2 bases at V and 0 bases at J, with 17 bases between. This CDR3 reads CASSLRPPRGDSNQPQHF. The CDR3 DNA is TGTGCCAGCAGTTTACGCCCTCCGAGGGGGGATAGCAATCAGCCCCAGCATTTT.

The chain combines TRBV19 with TRBJ2-5; a possible D gene is TRBD1 (5 bases). The germline gives CDR1 LNHDA, CDR2 SQIVND (reference sequence). Trimming removed 5 bases at V and 1 base at J, with 8 bases between. The CDR3 consists of 13 residues. Here the CDR3 reads CASSDRIQETQYF. As DNA, the CDR3 is TGTGCCAGTAGTGACAGAATCCAAGAGACCCAGTACTTC. The entire variable domain, with the rest obtained from reference TRBV19 and TRBJ2-5, is as follows: DGGITQSPKYLFRKEGQNVTLSCEQNLNHDAMYWYRQDPGQGLRLIYYSQIVNDFQKGDIAEGYSVSREKKESFPLTVTSAQKNPTAFYLCASSDRIQETQYFGPGTRLLVL.